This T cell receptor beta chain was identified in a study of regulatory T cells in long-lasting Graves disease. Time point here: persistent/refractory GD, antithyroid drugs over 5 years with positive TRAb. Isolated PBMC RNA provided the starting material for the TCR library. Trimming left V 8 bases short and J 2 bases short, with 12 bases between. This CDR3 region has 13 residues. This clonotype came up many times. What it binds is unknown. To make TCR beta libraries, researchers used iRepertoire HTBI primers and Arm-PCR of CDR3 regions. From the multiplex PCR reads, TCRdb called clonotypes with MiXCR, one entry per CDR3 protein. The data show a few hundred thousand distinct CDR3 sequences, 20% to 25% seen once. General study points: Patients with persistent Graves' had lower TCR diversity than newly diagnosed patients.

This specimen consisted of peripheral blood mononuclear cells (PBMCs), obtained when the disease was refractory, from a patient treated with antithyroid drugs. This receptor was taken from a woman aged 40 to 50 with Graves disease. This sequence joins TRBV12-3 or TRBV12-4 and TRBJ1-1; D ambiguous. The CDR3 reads CASGNTGNTEAFF. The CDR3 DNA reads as TGTGCCAGCGGTAATACGGGTAACACTGAAGCTTTCTTT.